The present T cell receptor (beta chain) was sequenced within a study of Ad26.COV2.S vaccination and SARS-CoV-2 variants. Turning to the study itself: Ad26.COV2.S, an intramuscular injection, was given once or twice 56 days apart.

General study findings and limits: Total T cell responses were possibly underestimated by TCR breadth and depth analyses.

The V end was cut by 2 bases, the J end by 8 bases, with 12 bases between. This CDR3 is 14 amino acids long. The germline V gene has CDR1 MNHEY and CDR2 SMNVEV (reference sequence). For this clone: Its specificity is unknown.

This table comes from immunoSEQ multiplex PCR, and its TCRdb copy is limited to in-frame clones, with some not included. The data hold around 450,000 clones, with approximately 88% observed a single time. Treatment defined: about 20 received Ad26.COV2.S at low or high dose, single or two shots; about 5 received placebo; per-sample allocation not given. Vaccine and placebo recipients were sampled on day 63 after the first injection. The V gene is TRBV27, the J gene TRBJ1-4, with D perhaps TRBD1 (6 bases). This clonotype was sampled from a person aged 18-65 years who received the Ad26.COV2.S COVID-19 vaccine or a placebo. Material: peripheral blood, obtained in a trial of Ad26.COV2.S vaccine versus placebo. The CDR3 sequence is CASSLTQGQEKLFF. The CDR3, as DNA: TGTGCCAGCAGTTTAACGCAGGGACAAGAAAAACTGTTTTTT.